One sample yielded the 17 T cell receptor beta chains listed below, sequenced in a study of identical twins. One entry per CDR3 protein, called by TCRdb with MiXCR from the 5' RACE reads. The sample has fewer than 250,000 distinct CDR3 sequences, about 15% seen once. These data are also associated with another study on T cells expressing NK-cell markers.

The sample consisted of CD8+ T cells sorted from blood. These receptors were taken from a young woman in good health.

This sequence joins TRBV6-1 and TRBJ2-7; D may be TRBD1 (5 bases). Germline loops: CDR1 MNHNS, CDR2 SASEGT. V dropped 6 bases and J dropped 0 bases, with 12 bases sitting between them. The CDR3 length is 14 residues. This CDR3 is CASSLTVNSYEQYF. As DNA, the CDR3 is TGTGCCAGCAGCCTGACAGTGAACTCCTACGAGCAGTACTTC.

The chain links TRBV7-9 to TRBJ2-7; D is undetermined. There are 13 residues in the CDR3. With 5 bases removed from V and 2 bases from J, the gap between germline ends came to 10 bases. Germline CDR1 reads SEHNR; CDR2 reads FQNEAQ (reference sequence). The DNA for the CDR3 is TGTGCCAGCAGCCCCCGGCAGGCCTACGAGCAGTACTTC. It yields the protein CASSPRQAYEQYF.

The V call is TRBV12-3 or TRBV12-4, the J call TRBJ2-2; D gene ambiguous. The CDR3 consists of 14 residues. V lost 3 bases and J 6 bases, leaving 11 bases between the germline ends. CDR3 sequence: CASSFYVPSGELFF. CDR3 nucleotide sequence: TGTGCCAGCAGTTTTTACGTACCCTCCGGGGAGCTGTTTTTT.

This rearrangement joins TRBV6-2 or TRBV6-3 to TRBJ2-5; tentative D call: TRBD2 (5 bases). V was pared by 5 bases and J by 1 base, with 14 bases between. Germline CDR1 is MNHEY and CDR2 is SVGEGT. This CDR3 is 15 amino acids long. In DNA form, the CDR3 reads TGTGCCAGCAGTAAGTCCGAGCGGACCCAAGAGACCCAGTACTTC. It specifies CASSKSERTQETQYF.

This sequence joins TRBV4-3 and TRBJ2-6; maybe TRBD1 (5 bases). Trimming removed 5 bases at V and 0 bases at J, with 11 bases between. Germline values: CDR1 LGHNA, CDR2 YSLEER. The CDR3 has 16 residues. The CDR3 DNA reads as TGCGCCAGCAGCGCCGACAGAAGCTCTGGGGCCAACGTCCTGACTTTC. It specifies CASSADRSSGANVLTF.

This clonotype has ten or more counts. The chain employs TRBV6-5 and TRBJ1-1, with D unresolved. Trimming cost V 0 bases and J 5 bases, with 7 bases left between them. Germline V gene sequence: CDR1 MNHEY, CDR2 SVGAGI. The CDR3 sequence is 13 residues long. The CDR3 here is CASSYSGGTEAFF. The CDR3 nucleotides read TGTGCCAGCAGTTACTCGGGAGGAACTGAAGCTTTCTTT.

This chain joins TRBV10-3 and TRBJ2-3; possibly TRBD2 for D (6 bases). V shed 8 bases and J shed 3 bases, with 18 bases lying between them. This CDR3 is built from 15 residues. Germline V gene data show CDR1 as ENHRY and CDR2 as SYGVKD. CDR3 nucleotides: TGTGCCATCCGGCCTAGCGCTGTTAGGACAGATACGCAGTATTTT. It specifies CAIRPSAVRTDTQYF.

This clonotype was counted a few times. The genes are TRBV7-9 and TRBJ2-1; TRBD2 aligns across 8 bases. Germline V gene sequence: CDR1 SEHNR, CDR2 FQNEAQ (reference sequence). This CDR3 spans 15 amino acids. With 1 base clipped from V and 7 bases from J, the junction kept 6 bases outside the gene matches. The CDR3 reads CASSLGIAGPNEQFF. CDR3 nucleotides: TGTGCCAGCAGCTTAGGGATAGCGGGGCCTAATGAGCAGTTCTTC.

This clonotype was counted only a few times. The chain couples TRBV7-9 to TRBJ2-3, with D possibly being TRBD2 (5 bases). V was shortened by 8 bases and J by 2 bases, with 23 bases between the two germline ends. Germline V gene lookup returns CDR1 SEHNR and CDR2 FQNEAQ (reference sequence). CDR3 size: 17 residues. The CDR3 here is CASWPSGFTDSTDTQYF. CDR3 bases: TGTGCCAGCTGGCCCTCGGGGTTTACAGACTCCACAGATACGCAGTATTTT. The full variable domain, completed using reference TRBV7-9 and TRBJ2-3, is DTGVSQNPRHKITKRGQNVTFRCDPISEHNRLYWYRQTLGQGPEFLTYFQNEAQLEKSRLLSDRFSAERPKGSFSTLEIQRTEQGDSAMYLCASWPSGFTDSTDTQYFGPGTRLTVL.

The genes are TRBV18 and TRBJ2-3; 8 positions agree with TRBD2. The J segment lost 4 bases and the V segment lost 4 bases, leaving 4 bases of the junction unmatched. In germline, CDR1 is KGHSH, CDR2 LQKENI. The CDR3 runs to 14 residues. The CDR3 region has the DNA TGTGCCAGCTCACACCCGGGACTAGCAGATACGCAGTATTTT. It is translated as CASSHPGLADTQYF. The variable domain in full, with the rest retrieved from reference TRBV18 and TRBJ2-3, is NAGVMQNPRHLVRRRGQEARLRCSPMKGHSHVYWYRQLPEEGLKFMVYLQKENIIDESGMPKERFSAEFPKEGPSILRIQQVVRGDSAAYFCASSHPGLADTQYFGPGTRLTVL.

This clonotype has only one observation. The chain has TRBV12-2 and TRBJ1-1; TRBD1 is the table's D call and was not checked against the DNA. TRBV12-2 is flagged as a pseudogene. The CDR3 covers 18 residues. CDR3 amino acids: CASRLARFMDRGNTEAFF. The CDR3 coding sequence is TGTGCAAGTCGCTTAGCCCGTTTTATGGACAGGGGGAACACTGAAGCTTTCTTT.

This chain uses TRBV27 with TRBJ1-3, with a tentative D call TRBD1 (5 bases). Trimming took off 3 bases at V and 4 bases at J, with 10 bases between the two ends. The length of the CDR3 is 14 residues. Germline CDR1 and CDR2: MNHEY and SMNVEV (reference sequence). The CDR3 sequence: CASSFSGNGNTIYF. In DNA form, the CDR3 reads TGTGCCAGCAGTTTCTCAGGGAACGGAAACACCATATATTTT.

The genes are TRBV20-1 and TRBJ2-1, with 11 bases lining up with TRBD2. This CDR3 spans 15 amino acids. V lost 6 bases, J lost 4 bases, and 8 bases stayed unmatched. CDR1 and CDR2 (germline): DFQATT, SNEGSKA (reference sequence). CDR3 sequence (DNA): TGCAGTGCCCCCTCGACTAGCGGGGCGTACAATGAGCAGTTCTTC. Translated: CSAPSTSGAYNEQFF.

This chain joins TRBV5-1 and TRBJ2-1, with 11 nucleotides matching TRBD1. Germline lookup yields CDR1 SGHRS and CDR2 YFSETQ. V lost 7 bases, J lost 9 bases, and 3 bases stayed unmatched. The CDR3 contains 12 residues. Written as DNA, the CDR3 is TGCGCCAGCTGGACAGGGGGCACTGAGCAGTTCTTC. Protein: CASWTGGTEQFF. The full variable domain, with the rest looked up from reference TRBV5-1 and TRBJ2-1, is KAGVTQTPRYLIKTRGQQVTLSCSPISGHRSVSWYQQTPGQGLQFLFEYFSETQRNKGNFPGRFSGRQFSNSRSEMNVSTLELGDSALYLCASWTGGTEQFFGPGTRLTVL.

The chain joins TRBV20-1 to TRBJ2-6; unclear D gene. Germline V gene sequence: CDR1 DFQATT, CDR2 SNEGSKA (reference sequence). V was pared by 5 bases and J by 2 bases, with 10 bases between. The CDR3 extends over 14 amino acids. This CDR3 reads CSAAEPTGANVLTF. CDR3 coding DNA: TGCAGTGCTGCGGAACCGACTGGGGCCAACGTCCTGACTTTC.

This clonotype is deemed medium-sized. The genes are TRBV7-8 and TRBJ2-1, with TRBD1 as a possible D gene (6 bases). The length of the CDR3 is 18 residues. Trimming cost V 0 bases and J 1 base, with 16 bases left between them. Germline V gives CDR1 SGHVS, CDR2 FQNEAQ. The CDR3 protein is CASSLALPGELSYNEQFF. The CDR3 DNA follows: TGTGCCAGCAGCTTAGCCTTACCAGGGGAACTTTCCTACAATGAGCAGTTCTTC.

Turning to this clonotype: A junction end diverges from the germline sequence, so it may reflect a read error. The chain has TRBV7-9 and TRBJ2-5; 16 bases are a match to TRBD2. Germline V gene data show CDR1 as SEHNR and CDR2 as FQNEAQ (reference sequence). This CDR3 contains 15 residues. The CDR3 loop is CASTLISGLAGGPFF. The CDR3 DNA follows: TGTGCCAGCACCCTCATTTCGGGACTAGCGGGGGGGCCCTTCTTC.